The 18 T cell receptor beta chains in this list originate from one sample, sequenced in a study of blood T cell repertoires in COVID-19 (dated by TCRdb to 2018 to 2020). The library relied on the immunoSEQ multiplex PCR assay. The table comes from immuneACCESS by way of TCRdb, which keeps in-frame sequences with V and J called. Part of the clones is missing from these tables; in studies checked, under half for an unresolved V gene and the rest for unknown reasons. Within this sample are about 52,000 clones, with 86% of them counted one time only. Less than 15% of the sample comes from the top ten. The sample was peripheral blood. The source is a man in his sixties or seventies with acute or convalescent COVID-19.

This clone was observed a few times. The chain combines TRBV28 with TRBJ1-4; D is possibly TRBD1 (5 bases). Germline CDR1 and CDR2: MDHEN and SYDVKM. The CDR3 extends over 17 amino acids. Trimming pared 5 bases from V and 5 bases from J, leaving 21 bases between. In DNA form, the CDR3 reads TGTGCCAGCAGTAGCCTACGCGGGGGACTGGCCAATGAAAAACTGTTTTTT. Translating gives CASSSLRGGLANEKLFF.

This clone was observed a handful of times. CDR3 DNA: TGCAGCGTTTCCAGGGGGCAAGCCGGAAACACCATATATTTT. Its translation is CSVSRGQAGNTIYF. This chain links TRBV29-1 with TRBJ1-3; 8 bases are shared with TRBD1. The CDR3 is 14 residues long. Germline CDR1 SQVTM, CDR2 ANQGSEA. Trimming removed 5 bases from V and 4 bases from J; junction bases left unmatched: 7. The whole variable domain, filled in from reference TRBV29-1 and TRBJ1-3, reads SAVISQKPSRDICQRGTSLTIQCQVDSQVTMMFWYRQQPGQSLTLIATANQGSEATYESGFVIDKFPISRPNLTFSTLTVSNMSPEDSSIYLCSVSRGQAGNTIYFGEGSWLTVV.

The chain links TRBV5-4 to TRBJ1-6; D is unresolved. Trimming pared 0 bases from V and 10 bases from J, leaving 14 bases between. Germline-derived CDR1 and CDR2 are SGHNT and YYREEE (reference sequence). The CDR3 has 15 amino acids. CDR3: CASSLEFGSGSPLHF. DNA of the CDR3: TGTGCCAGCAGCTTGGAATTTGGCTCAGGATCACCCCTCCACTTT.

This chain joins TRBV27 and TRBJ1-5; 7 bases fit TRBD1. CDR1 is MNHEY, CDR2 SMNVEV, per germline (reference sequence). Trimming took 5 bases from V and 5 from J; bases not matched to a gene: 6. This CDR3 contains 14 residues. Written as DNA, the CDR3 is TGTGCCAGCAGTCCTTGGGACAGTGATCAGCCCCAGCATTTT. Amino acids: CASSPWDSDQPQHF.

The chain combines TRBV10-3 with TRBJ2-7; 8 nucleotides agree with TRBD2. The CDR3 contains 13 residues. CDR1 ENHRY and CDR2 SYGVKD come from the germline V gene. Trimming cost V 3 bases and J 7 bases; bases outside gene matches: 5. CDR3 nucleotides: TGTGCCATCAGTGATTCGACTAGCGAGGAGCAGTACTTC. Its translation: CAISDSTSEEQYF.

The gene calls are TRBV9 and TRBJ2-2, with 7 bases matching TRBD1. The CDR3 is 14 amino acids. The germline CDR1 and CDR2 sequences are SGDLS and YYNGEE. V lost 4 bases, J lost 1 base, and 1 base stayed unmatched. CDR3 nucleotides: TGTGCCAGCAGCAGGACAGGGAACACCGGGGAGCTGTTTTTT. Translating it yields CASSRTGNTGELFF. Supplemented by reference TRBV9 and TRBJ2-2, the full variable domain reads DSGVTQTPKHLITATGQRVTLRCSPRSGDLSVYWYQQSLDQGLQFLIQYYNGEERAKGNILERFSAQQFPDLHSELNLSSLELGDSALYFCASSRTGNTGELFFGEGSRLTVL.

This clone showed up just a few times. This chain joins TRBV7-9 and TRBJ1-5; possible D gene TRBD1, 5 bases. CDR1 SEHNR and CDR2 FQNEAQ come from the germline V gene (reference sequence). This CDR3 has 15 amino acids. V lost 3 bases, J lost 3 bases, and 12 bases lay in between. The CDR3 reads CASSFTGDSNQPQHF. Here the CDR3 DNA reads TGTGCCAGCAGCTTTACGGGGGACTCCAATCAGCCCCAGCATTTT. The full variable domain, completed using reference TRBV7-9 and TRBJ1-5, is DTGVSQNPRHKITKRGQNVTFRCDPISEHNRLYWYRQTLGQGPEFLTYFQNEAQLEKSRLLSDRFSAERPKGSFSTLEIQRTEQGDSAMYLCASSFTGDSNQPQHFGDGTRLSIL.

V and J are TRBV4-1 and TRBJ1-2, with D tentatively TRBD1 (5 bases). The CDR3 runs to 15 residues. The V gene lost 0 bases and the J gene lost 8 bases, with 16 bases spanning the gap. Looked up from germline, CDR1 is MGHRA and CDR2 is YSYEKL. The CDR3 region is CASSQDLSAGQGYTF. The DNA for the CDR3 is TGCGCCAGCAGCCAAGATCTGAGCGCAGGGCAGGGCTACACCTTC.

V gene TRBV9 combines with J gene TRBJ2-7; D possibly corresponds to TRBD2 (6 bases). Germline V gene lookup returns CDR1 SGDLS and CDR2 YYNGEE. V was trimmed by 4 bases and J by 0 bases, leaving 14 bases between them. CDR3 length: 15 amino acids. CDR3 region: CASSPPHSGSYEQYF. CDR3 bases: TGTGCCAGCAGCCCCCCCCATAGCGGCTCCTACGAGCAGTACTTC.

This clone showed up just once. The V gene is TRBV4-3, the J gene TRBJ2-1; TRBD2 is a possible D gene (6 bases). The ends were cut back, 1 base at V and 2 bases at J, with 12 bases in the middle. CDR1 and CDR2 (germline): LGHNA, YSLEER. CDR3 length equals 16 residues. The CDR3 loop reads CASSQVTSPPYNEQFF. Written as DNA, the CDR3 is TGCGCCAGCAGCCAAGTGACTAGTCCCCCCTACAATGAGCAGTTCTTC.

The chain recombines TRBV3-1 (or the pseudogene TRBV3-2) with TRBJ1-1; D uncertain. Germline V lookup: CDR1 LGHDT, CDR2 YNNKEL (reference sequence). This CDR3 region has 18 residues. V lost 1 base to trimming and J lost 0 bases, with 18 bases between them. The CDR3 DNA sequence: TGTGCCAGCAGCCAAGCAGCGGGCGCGGGGATAGTGAACACTGAAGCTTTCTTT. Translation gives CASSQAAGAGIVNTEAFF.

The CDR3 coding sequence is TGTGCCAGCAGCGGGACAGAGTTCGGCGAGCAGTACTTC. Protein product: CASSGTEFGEQYF. The gene calls are TRBV2 and TRBJ2-7; 7 nucleotides match TRBD1. V shed 6 bases, J shed 6 bases, and the junction held 8 bases outside the gene matches. The CDR3 spans 13 residues. Per the germline V gene, CDR1 is SNHLY and CDR2 is FYNNEI.

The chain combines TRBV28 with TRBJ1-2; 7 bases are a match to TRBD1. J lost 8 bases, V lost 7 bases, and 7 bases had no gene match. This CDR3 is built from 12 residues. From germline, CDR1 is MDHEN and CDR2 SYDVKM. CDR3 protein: CASTLGGYGYTF. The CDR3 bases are TGTGCCAGCACCCTAGGGGGCTACGGCTACACCTTC.

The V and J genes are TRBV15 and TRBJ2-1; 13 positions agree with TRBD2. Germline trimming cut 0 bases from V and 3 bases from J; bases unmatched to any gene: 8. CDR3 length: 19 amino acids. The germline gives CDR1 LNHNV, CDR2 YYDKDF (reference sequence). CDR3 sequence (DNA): TGTGCCACCAGCAGAGATAGTGGGACTAGCGGGATTTACTACAATGAGCAGTTCTTC. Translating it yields CATSRDSGTSGIYYNEQFF.

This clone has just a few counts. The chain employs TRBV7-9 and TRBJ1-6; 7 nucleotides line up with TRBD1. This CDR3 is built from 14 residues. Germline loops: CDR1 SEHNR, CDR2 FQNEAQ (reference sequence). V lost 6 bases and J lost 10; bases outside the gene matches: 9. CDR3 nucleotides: TGTGCCAGCAGTGCGGGACAGCCGCTCTCACCCCTCCACTTT. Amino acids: CASSAGQPLSPLHF.

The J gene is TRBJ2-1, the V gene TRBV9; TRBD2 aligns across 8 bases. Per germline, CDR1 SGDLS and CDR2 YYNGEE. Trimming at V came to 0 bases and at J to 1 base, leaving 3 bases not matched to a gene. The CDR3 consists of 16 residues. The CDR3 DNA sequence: TGTGCCAGCAGCGTAGGACCGGGGGGGTCCTACAATGAGCAGTTCTTC. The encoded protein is CASSVGPGGSYNEQFF.

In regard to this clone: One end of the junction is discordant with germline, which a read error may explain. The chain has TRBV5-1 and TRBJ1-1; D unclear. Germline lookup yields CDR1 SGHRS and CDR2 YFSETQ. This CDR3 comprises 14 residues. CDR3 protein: CASRFAGMNTEAFF. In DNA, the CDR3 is TGCGCCAGCCGCTTCGCCGGGATGAACACTGAAGCTTTCTTT.

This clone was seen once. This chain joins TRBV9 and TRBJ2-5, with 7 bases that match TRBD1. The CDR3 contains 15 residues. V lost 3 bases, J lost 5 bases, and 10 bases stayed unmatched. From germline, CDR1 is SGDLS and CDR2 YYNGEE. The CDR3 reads CASSADTGVGETQYF. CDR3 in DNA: TGTGCCAGCAGCGCTGACACAGGGGTGGGGGAGACCCAGTACTTC. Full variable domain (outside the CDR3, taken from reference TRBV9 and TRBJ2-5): DSGVTQTPKHLITATGQRVTLRCSPRSGDLSVYWYQQSLDQGLQFLIQYYNGEERAKGNILERFSAQQFPDLHSELNLSSLELGDSALYFCASSADTGVGETQYFGPGTRLLVL.